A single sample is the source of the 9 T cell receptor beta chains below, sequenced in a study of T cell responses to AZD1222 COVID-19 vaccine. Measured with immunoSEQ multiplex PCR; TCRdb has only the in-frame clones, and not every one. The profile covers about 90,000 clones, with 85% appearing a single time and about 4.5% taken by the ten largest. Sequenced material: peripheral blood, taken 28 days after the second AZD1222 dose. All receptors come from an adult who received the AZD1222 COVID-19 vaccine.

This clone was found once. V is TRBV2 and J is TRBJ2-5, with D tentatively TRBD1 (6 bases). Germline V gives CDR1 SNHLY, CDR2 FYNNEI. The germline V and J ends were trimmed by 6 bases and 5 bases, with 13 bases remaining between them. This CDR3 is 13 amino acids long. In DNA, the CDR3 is TGTGCCAGCAGCATACAGGGAGTTGAGACCCAGTACTTC. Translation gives CASSIQGVETQYF.

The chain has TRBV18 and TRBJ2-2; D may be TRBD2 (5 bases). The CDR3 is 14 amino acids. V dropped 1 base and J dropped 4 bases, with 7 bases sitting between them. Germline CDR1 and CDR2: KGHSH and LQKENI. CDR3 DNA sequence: TGTGCCAGCTCACCACAAGCGGCCACCGGGGAGCTGTTTTTT. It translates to CASSPQAATGELFF.

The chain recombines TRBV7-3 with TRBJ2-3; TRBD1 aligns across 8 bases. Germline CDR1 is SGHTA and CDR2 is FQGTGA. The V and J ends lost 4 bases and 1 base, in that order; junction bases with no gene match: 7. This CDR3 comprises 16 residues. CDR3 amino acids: CASSSSGGRGTDTQYF. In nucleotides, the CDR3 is TGTGCCAGCAGCTCTTCAGGGGGCCGGGGCACAGATACGCAGTATTTT. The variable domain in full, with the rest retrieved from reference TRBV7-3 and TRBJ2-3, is GAGVSQTPSNKVTEKGKYVELRCDPISGHTALYWYRQSLGQGPEFLIYFQGTGAADDSGLPNDRFFAVRPEGSVSTLKIQRTERGDSAVYLCASSSSGGRGTDTQYFGPGTRLTVL.

The CDR3 DNA is TGTGCCAGTAGTACGGATGGGGGCTATGGCTACACCTTC. This gives the protein CASSTDGGYGYTF. V is TRBV19 and J is TRBJ1-2; a possible D gene is TRBD1 (5 bases). CDR1 and CDR2 from the germline V gene are LNHDA and SQIVND (reference sequence). Trimming stripped 4 bases from V and 4 bases from J, with 10 bases between. The length of the CDR3 is 13 residues.

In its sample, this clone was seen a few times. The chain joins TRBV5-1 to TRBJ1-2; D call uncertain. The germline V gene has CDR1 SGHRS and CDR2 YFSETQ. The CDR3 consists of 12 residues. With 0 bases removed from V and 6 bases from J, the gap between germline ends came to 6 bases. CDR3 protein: CASSLGVDGYTF. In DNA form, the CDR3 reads TGCGCCAGCAGCTTGGGTGTGGATGGCTACACCTTC.

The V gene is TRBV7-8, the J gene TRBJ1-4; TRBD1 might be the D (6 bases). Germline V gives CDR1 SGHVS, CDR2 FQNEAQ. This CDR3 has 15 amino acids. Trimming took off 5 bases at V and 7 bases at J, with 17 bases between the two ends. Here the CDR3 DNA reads TGTGCCAGCAGCCTGCGAGGGGGGCTGGGTGAAAAACTGTTTTTT. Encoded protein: CASSLRGGLGEKLFF.

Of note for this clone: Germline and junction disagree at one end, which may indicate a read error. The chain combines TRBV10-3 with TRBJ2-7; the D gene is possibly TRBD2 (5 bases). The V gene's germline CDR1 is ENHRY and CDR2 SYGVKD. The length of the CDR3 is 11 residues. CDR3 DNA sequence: TGTGCCATCGGCAGAATAGAGGGCAGTAACTTC. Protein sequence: CAIGRIEGSNF.

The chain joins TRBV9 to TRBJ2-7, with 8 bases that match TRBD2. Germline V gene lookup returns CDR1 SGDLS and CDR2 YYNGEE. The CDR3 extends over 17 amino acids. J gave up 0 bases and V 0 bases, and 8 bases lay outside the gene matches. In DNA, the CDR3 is TGTGCCAGCAGCGTAGATGGAGCGGGGGTTATCTCCTACGAGCAGTACTTC. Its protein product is CASSVDGAGVISYEQYF.

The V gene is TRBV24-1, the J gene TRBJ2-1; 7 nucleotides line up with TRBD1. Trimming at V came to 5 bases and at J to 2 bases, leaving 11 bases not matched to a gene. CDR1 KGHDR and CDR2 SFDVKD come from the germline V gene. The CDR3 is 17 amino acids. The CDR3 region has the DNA TGTGCCACCAGTGTTTCAGGTACAGGGGTGACCTACAATGAGCAGTTCTTC. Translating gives CATSVSGTGVTYNEQFF.